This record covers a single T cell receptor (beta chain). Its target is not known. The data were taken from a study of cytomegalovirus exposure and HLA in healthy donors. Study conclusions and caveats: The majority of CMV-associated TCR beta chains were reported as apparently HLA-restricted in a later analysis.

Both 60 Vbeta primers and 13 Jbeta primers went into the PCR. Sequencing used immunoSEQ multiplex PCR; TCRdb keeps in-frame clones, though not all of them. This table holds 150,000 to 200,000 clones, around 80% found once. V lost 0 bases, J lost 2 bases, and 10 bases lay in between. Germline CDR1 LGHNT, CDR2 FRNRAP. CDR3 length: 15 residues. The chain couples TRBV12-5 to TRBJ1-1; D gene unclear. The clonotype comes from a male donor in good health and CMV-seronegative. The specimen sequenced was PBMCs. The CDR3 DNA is TGTGCTAGTGGTTTGGTTTTACACAGCAACACTGAAGCTTTCTTT. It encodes CASGLVLHSNTEAFF.